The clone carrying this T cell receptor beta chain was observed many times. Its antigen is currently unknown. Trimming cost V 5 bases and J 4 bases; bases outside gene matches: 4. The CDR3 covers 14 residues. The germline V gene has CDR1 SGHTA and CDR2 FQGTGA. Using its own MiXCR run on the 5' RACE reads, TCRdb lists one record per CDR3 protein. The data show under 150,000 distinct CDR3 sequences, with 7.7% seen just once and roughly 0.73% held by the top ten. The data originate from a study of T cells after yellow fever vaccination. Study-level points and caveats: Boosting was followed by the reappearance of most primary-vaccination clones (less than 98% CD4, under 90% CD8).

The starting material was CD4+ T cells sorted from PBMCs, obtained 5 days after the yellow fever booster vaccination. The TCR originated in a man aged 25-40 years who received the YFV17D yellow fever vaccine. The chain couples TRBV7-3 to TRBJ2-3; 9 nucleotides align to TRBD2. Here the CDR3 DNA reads TGTGCCAGCAGCACGGGACTAGCTGCAGATACGCAGTATTTT. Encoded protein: CASSTGLAADTQYF.